The source of this T cell receptor beta chain is a study of cytomegalovirus exposure and HLA in healthy donors. General observations from the study: Cytomegalovirus-associated TCR beta chains were listed, numbering roughly 150.

Trimming removed 5 bases from V and 0 bases from J; junction bases left unmatched: 5. Germline V gives CDR1 SGHTA, CDR2 FQGNSA. This CDR3 has 15 amino acids. Both 60 Vbeta primers and 13 Jbeta primers went into the PCR. Sequencing was performed with immunoSEQ multiplex PCR; in TCRdb, only in-frame clones are kept and a portion is missing. Here the sample spans around 100,000 clones, more than 75% being singletons. This clone has only one observation. Its antigen remains unknown. The chain recombines TRBV7-2 with TRBJ1-1; 8 nucleotides match TRBD1. Material: PBMCs. The origin of this receptor is a woman in her forties in good health and CMV-seronegative. CDR3 coding DNA: TGTGCCAGCAGCCCCAGGACAGGGTTGAACACTGAAGCTTTCTTT. This translates into CASSPRTGLNTEAFF.